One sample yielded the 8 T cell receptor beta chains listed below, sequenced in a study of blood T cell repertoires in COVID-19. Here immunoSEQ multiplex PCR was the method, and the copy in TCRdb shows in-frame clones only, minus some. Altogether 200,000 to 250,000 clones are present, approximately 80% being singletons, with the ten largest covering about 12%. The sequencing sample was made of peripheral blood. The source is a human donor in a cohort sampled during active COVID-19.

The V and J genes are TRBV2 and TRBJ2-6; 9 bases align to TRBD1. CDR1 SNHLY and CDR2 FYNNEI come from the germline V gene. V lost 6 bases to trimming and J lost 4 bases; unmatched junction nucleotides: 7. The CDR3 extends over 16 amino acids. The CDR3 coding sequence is TGTGCCAGCAGGCCACAGGGGGCGAGGGGGGCCAACGTCCTGACTTTC. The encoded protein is CASRPQGARGANVLTF.

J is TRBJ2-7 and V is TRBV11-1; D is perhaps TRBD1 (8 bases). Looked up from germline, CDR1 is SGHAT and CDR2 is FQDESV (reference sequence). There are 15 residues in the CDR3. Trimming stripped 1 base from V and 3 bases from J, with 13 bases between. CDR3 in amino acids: CASSLGTGRVYEQYF. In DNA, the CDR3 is TGTGCCAGCAGCTTAGGGACAGGGAGGGTCTACGAGCAGTACTTC.

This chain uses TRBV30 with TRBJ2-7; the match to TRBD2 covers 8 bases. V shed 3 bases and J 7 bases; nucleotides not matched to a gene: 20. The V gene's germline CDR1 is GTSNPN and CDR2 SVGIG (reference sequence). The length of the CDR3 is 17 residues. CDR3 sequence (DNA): TGTGCCTGGAGCAACCTCGTCCCGGGAGGGCCATCGGAAGAGCAGTACTTC. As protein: CAWSNLVPGGPSEEQYF.

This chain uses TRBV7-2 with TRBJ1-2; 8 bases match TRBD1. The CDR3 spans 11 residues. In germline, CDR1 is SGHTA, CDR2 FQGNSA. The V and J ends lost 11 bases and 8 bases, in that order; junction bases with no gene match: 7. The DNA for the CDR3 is TGTGCCGCCCAGGGGGCAATCGGCTACACCTTC. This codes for CAAQGAIGYTF.

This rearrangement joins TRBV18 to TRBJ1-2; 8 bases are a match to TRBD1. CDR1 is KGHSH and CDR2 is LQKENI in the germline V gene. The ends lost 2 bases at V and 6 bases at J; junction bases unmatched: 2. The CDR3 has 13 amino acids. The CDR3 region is CASSPGQGHGYTF. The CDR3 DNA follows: TGTGCCAGCTCACCAGGACAGGGTCATGGCTACACCTTC.

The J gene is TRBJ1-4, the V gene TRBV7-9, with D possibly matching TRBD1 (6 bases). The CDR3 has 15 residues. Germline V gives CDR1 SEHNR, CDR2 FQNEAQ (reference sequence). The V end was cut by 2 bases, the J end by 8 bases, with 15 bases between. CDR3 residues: CASSLQGTGREKLFF. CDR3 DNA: TGTGCCAGCAGCTTACAGGGGACCGGTAGGGAAAAACTGTTTTTT.

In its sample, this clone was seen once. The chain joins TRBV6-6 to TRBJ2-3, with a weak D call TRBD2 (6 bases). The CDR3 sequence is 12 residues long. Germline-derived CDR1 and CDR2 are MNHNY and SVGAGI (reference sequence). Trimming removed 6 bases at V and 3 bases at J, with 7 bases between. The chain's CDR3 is CASRGGTDTQYF. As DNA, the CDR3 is TGTGCCAGCAGGGGGGGTACAGATACGCAGTATTTT.

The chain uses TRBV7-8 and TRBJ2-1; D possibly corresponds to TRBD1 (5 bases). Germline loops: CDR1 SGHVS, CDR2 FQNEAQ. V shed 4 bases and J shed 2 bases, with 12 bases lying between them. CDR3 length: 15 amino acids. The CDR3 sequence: CASSSDPGTYNEQFF. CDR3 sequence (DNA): TGTGCCAGCAGCTCTGACCCAGGGACCTACAATGAGCAGTTCTTC.